Shown below are 11 T cell receptor beta chains from a single sample sequenced in a study of T cell responses to AZD1222 COVID-19 vaccine. Assay used: immunoSEQ multiplex PCR; TCRdb lists only in-frame clones, some missing. The sample includes around 270,000 clones, roughly 93% of them seen just once. Specimen: peripheral blood, collected 28 days after the second AZD1222 dose. These receptors were obtained from an adult who received the AZD1222 COVID-19 vaccine.

The J gene is TRBJ2-7, the V gene TRBV9; D call uncertain. Germline CDR1 reads SGDLS; CDR2 reads YYNGEE. Trimming took off 0 bases at V and 3 bases at J, with 13 bases between the two ends. CDR3 length equals 15 residues. For the CDR3, the DNA is TGTGCCAGCAGCGTAGGCAAGCCCGAGCTCTACGAGCAGTACTTC. It specifies CASSVGKPELYEQYF.

V is TRBV2 and J is TRBJ1-4; D might be TRBD1 (5 bases). Trimming cost V 8 bases and J 5 bases, with 12 bases left between them. The CDR3 runs 13 residues. Germline lookup yields CDR1 SNHLY and CDR2 FYNNEI. CDR3 in amino acids: CASATETNEKLFF. In nucleotides, the CDR3 is TGTGCCAGCGCGACAGAAACAAATGAAAAACTGTTTTTT.

The chain recombines TRBV7-9 with TRBJ1-1; 7 bases line up with TRBD1. The germline gives CDR1 SEHNR, CDR2 FQNEAQ (reference sequence). The CDR3 is 12 residues long. The V and J ends lost 5 bases and 6 bases, in that order; junction bases with no gene match: 3. Written as DNA, the CDR3 is TGTGCCAGCAGCAGACAGGGACCTGAAGCTTTCTTT. Encoded protein: CASSRQGPEAFF.

V is TRBV5-8 and J is TRBJ2-3; 8 bases align to TRBD2. Unmatched junction bases numbered 5, after V lost 2 bases and J lost 6 bases. Germline V lookup: CDR1 SGHTS, CDR2 YDEGEE. The CDR3 has 14 amino acids. CDR3 nucleotide sequence: TGTGCCAGCAGCTTAGGACTAGCAGCCGATACGCAGTATTTT. Its translation is CASSLGLAADTQYF.

This clone was recorded only once. The V and J genes are TRBV9 and TRBJ2-3, with 7 bases lining up with TRBD2. After removal of 1 base from V and 6 bases from J, the junction contained 11 bases not matched to a gene. The CDR3 is made up of 16 amino acids. Germline-derived CDR1 and CDR2 are SGDLS and YYNGEE. This chain's CDR3 is CASSVQVGGSLDTQYF. The CDR3 DNA follows: TGTGCCAGCAGCGTACAAGTGGGAGGGAGTTTGGATACGCAGTATTTT.

The sample holds one count of this clone. The V gene is TRBV7-8, the J gene TRBJ1-1, with a weak D call TRBD1 (6 bases). V was trimmed by 4 bases and J by 1 base, leaving 10 bases between them. CDR3 length: 14 residues. CDR1 and CDR2 from the germline V gene are SGHVS and FQNEAQ. The CDR3 loop reads CASSSQGGNTEAFF. The CDR3, as DNA: TGTGCCAGCAGCTCACAGGGCGGGAACACTGAAGCTTTCTTT.

The rearrangement links TRBV28 to TRBJ1-5; weak D call: TRBD1 (5 bases). Germline CDR1 MDHEN, CDR2 SYDVKM. The V gene lost 3 bases and the J gene lost 8 bases, with 14 bases spanning the gap. This CDR3 is 14 amino acids long. The CDR3 DNA sequence: TGTGCCAGCAGTTTGGGGCTGCTTGGGGAGCCCCAGCATTTT. Translation gives CASSLGLLGEPQHF.

CDR3 nucleotides: TGTGCCAGCTCACCGAGTCGGGGGGCCATTACCGGGGAGCTGTTTTTT. It encodes CASSPSRGAITGELFF. V is TRBV18 and J is TRBJ2-2; D possibly corresponds to TRBD2 (7 bases). V was clipped by 3 bases and J by 5 bases, with 16 bases between them. Germline-derived CDR1 and CDR2 are KGHSH and LQKENI. This CDR3 comprises 16 residues. Drawing the rest from reference TRBV18 and TRBJ2-2, the complete variable domain is NAGVMQNPRHLVRRRGQEARLRCSPMKGHSHVYWYRQLPEEGLKFMVYLQKENIIDESGMPKERFSAEFPKEGPSILRIQQVVRGDSAAYFCASSPSRGAITGELFFGEGSRLTVL.

The rearrangement uses TRBV9 and TRBJ1-2; 8 bases fit TRBD1. Unmatched junction bases numbered 5, after V lost 0 bases and J lost 4 bases. Germline CDR1 reads SGDLS; CDR2 reads YYNGEE. The CDR3 loop spans 15 amino acids. This chain's CDR3 is CASSVGDRGGYGYTF. For the CDR3, the DNA is TGTGCCAGCAGCGTAGGAGACAGGGGAGGCTATGGCTACACCTTC.

The chain has TRBV5-1 and TRBJ1-6; D might be TRBD1 (6 bases). The CDR3 is 15 residues long. V was shortened by 1 base and J by 8 bases, with 13 bases between the two germline ends. Looked up from germline, CDR1 is SGHRS and CDR2 is YFSETQ. DNA of the CDR3: TGCGCCAGCAGCTTGTTTGGGGGCTTAGATTCACCCCTCCACTTT. Translation gives CASSLFGGLDSPLHF.

The V call is TRBV15, the J call TRBJ2-7, with D unclear. This CDR3 is 15 amino acids long. The germline V and J ends were trimmed by 1 base and 0 bases, with 10 bases remaining between them. Germline V CDR1 and CDR2: LNHNV, YYDKDF (reference sequence). DNA of the CDR3: TGTGCCACCAGCAGAGGGGCAGGAAGCTCCTACGAGCAGTACTTC. It specifies CATSRGAGSSYEQYF.